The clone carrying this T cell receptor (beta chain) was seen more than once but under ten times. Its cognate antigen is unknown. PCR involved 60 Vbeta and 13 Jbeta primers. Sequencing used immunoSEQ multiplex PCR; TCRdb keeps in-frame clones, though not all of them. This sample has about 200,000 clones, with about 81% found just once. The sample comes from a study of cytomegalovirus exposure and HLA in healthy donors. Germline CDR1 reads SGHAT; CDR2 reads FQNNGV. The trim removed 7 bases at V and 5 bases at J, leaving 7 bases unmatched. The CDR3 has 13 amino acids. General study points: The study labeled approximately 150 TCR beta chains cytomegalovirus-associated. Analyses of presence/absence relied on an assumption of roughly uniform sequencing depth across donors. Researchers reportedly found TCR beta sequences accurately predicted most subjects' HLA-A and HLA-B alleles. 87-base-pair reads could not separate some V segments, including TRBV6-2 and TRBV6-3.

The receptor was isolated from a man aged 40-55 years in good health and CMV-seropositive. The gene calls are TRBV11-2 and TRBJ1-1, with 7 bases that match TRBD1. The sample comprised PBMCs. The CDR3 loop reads CASTWGRGTEAFF. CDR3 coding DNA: TGTGCCAGCACCTGGGGCAGGGGGACTGAAGCTTTCTTT.